What follows describes a single T cell receptor beta chain. Its cognate antigen is unknown. The entry originates in a study of a mutant IDH1 vaccine in newly diagnosed glioma. Study details: Patients came in for eight vaccinations, in weeks 1, 3, 5, 7, 11, 15, 19 and 23. The study started vaccination 4-6 weeks after radiotherapy alone, or with temozolomide cycles. Males made up approximately 62% and females around 38% of treated patients, whose mean age was about 40 years. Prior therapy was radiotherapy, temozolomide, or both; most received both.

Only in-frame clones appear in the TCRdb table, and some are missing; sequencing was by immunoSEQ multiplex PCR. There are roughly 30,000 clones in the sample; about nine tenths occur only once, and roughly 3.5% lies in the top ten. Time point specified: week 5, during vaccination. One vaccine dose held 300 ug of mutant IDH1 20-mer peptide and came with topical imiquimod. Trimming at V came to 2 bases and at J to 7 bases, leaving 12 bases not matched to a gene. The CDR3 has 15 residues. Germline-derived CDR1 and CDR2 are SGHDT and YYEEEE. The source is a woman aged 40 to 50 with glioma. Some clones in this sample may be carry-over from other donors' samples. The V and J genes are TRBV5-6 and TRBJ2-7; 7 nucleotides line up with TRBD2. This sample comprised peripheral blood mononuclear cells (PBMCs), obtained from a glioma patient whose treatment included an IDH1 peptide vaccine. The CDR3 DNA reads as TGTGCCAGCAGCTTTACGGGATCTCTGGGAGGGGAGCAGTACTTC. It yields the protein CASSFTGSLGGEQYF.